Here is one T cell receptor (beta chain) with its context. The junction shows a germline mismatch at one end, possibly a read error. Germline assignment: CDR1 SNHLY and CDR2 FYNNEI. This CDR3 has 12 residues. Profiles of TCR beta VDJ and CDR3 were generated from a genomic DNA template. TCRdb analysed the reads with MiXCR anew, one entry per CDR3 protein. The sample has around 130,000 distinct CDR3 sequences; about half are singletons. This record comes from a study of CD8+CD57+ T cells in acquired aplastic anemia. Material for sequencing was sorted CD4+, CD8+, or CD8+CD57+ T cells (not recorded which) from PBMCs. V is TRBV2 and J is TRBJ1-5; TRBD1 might be the D (6 bases). The TCR comes from a human donor in good health, serving as a control. The CDR3 is CASSSDGQPQHF. The CDR3 bases are TGTGCCAGCAGTTCTGACGGACAGCCCCAGCACTTT. Supplemented by reference TRBV2 and TRBJ1-5, the full variable domain reads EPEVTQTPSHQVTQMGQEVILRCVPISNHLYFYWYRQILGQKVEFLVSFYNNEISEKSEIFDDQFSVERPDGSNFTLKIRSTKLEDSAMYFCASSSDGQPQHFGDGTRLSIL.